Listed here are 25 T cell receptor beta chains from one sample, sequenced in a study of blood T cells in healthy people across ages (dated by TCRdb to between 2014 and 2017). The library was generated by 5' RACE. TCRdb records Illumina HiSeq 2500 as the sequencer. A second roughly 7 to 12 cycle PCR used a sample-barcoded 5' primer and a J-beta primer mix. TCRdb reprocessing: public reads trimmed at Q25 with fastp, clones called with MiXCR, in-frame beta chains kept. Every entry covers one CDR3 protein and lists the most common genes and DNA from its rows. Across this sample there are 1.5 million to 1.9 million distinct CDR3 sequences, with around 40% seen only once. Roughly 3.7% of the sample is held by the ten biggest clonotypes. The specimen was blood. The origin of the receptors is a woman aged 18-29 years in good health.

The V call is TRBV4-3, the J call TRBJ1-2; D remains unclear. CDR1 LGHNA and CDR2 YSLEER come from the germline V gene. Trimming took off 0 bases at V and 0 bases at J, with 11 bases between the two ends. The CDR3 length is 16 residues. The CDR3 bases are TGCGCCAGCAGCCAAGATTTAGGTGGTACTAACTATGGCTACACCTTC. Protein product: CASSQDLGGTNYGYTF.

This chain joins TRBV6-2 or TRBV6-3 and TRBJ2-2; unclear D gene. The V gene's germline CDR1 is MNHEY and CDR2 SVGEGT. The CDR3 runs 13 residues. Trimming took off 7 bases at V and 1 base at J, with 7 bases between the two ends. CDR3 bases: TGTGCCAGCACTCACCTGAACACCGGGGAGCTGTTTTTT. It encodes CASTHLNTGELFF.

This clonotype was seen a few times. The V call is TRBV14, the J call TRBJ1-2; D is unclear. The CDR3 extends over 13 amino acids. Looked up from germline, CDR1 is SGHDN and CDR2 is FVKESK. V was shortened by 0 bases and J by 2 bases, with 4 bases between the two germline ends. As DNA, the CDR3 is TGTGCCAGCAGCCAAGACCACAACTATGGCTACACCTTC. Its translation is CASSQDHNYGYTF.

The CDR3 DNA is TGTGCCAGCAGCCCTTTGGGACAAATCTCCTACAATGAGCAGTTCTTC. As protein: CASSPLGQISYNEQFF. This chain links TRBV9 with TRBJ2-1; possible D gene TRBD1, 6 bases. Germline CDR1 SGDLS, CDR2 YYNGEE. This CDR3 spans 16 amino acids. The ends were cut back, 4 bases at V and 0 bases at J, with 14 bases in the middle. The entire variable domain, with the rest obtained from reference TRBV9 and TRBJ2-1, is as follows: DSGVTQTPKHLITATGQRVTLRCSPRSGDLSVYWYQQSLDQGLQFLIQYYNGEERAKGNILERFSAQQFPDLHSELNLSSLELGDSALYFCASSPLGQISYNEQFFGPGTRLTVL.

This clonotype showed up just a few times. The V and J genes are TRBV29-1 and TRBJ1-4, with D unresolved. Germline CDR1 SQVTM, CDR2 ANQGSEA. With 6 bases removed from V and 5 bases from J, the gap between germline ends came to 16 bases. This CDR3 is built from 14 residues. The CDR3 loop is CSVGPDATNEKLFF. For the CDR3, the DNA is TGCAGCGTCGGACCGGACGCCACGAATGAAAAACTGTTTTTT.

This clonotype was counted between two and nine times. V gene TRBV7-9 combines with J gene TRBJ1-5; D is unresolved. Germline CDR1 and CDR2: SEHNR and FQNEAQ (reference sequence). This CDR3 has 16 amino acids. Trimming removed 1 base at V and 5 bases at J, with 15 bases between. The CDR3 sequence: CASSLGPGYSHQPQHF. The CDR3 bases are TGTGCCAGCAGCTTAGGACCCGGGTATTCTCATCAGCCCCAGCATTTT.

This chain joins TRBV4-1 and TRBJ1-1; TRBD1 might be the D (5 bases). The CDR3 sequence is 14 residues long. With 3 bases removed from V and 3 bases from J, the gap between germline ends came to 11 bases. Germline CDR1 is MGHRA and CDR2 is YSYEKL. CDR3: CASSQVVGHTEAFF. The CDR3 nucleotides read TGCGCCAGCAGCCAGGTCGTGGGGCACACTGAAGCTTTCTTT.

J is TRBJ1-6 and V is TRBV6-6; D may be TRBD1 (6 bases). V lost 2 bases to trimming and J lost 10 bases, with 15 bases between them. Germline loops: CDR1 MNHNY, CDR2 SVGAGI (reference sequence). CDR3 size: 15 residues. CDR3: CASSYHGGAGSPLHF. CDR3 nucleotide sequence: TGTGCCAGCAGTTACCATGGGGGGGCTGGGTCACCCCTCCACTTT.

The J gene is TRBJ2-6, the V gene TRBV5-1; D gene ambiguous. From germline, CDR1 is SGHRS and CDR2 YFSETQ. V lost 1 base and J 0 bases, leaving 5 bases between the germline ends. This CDR3 is built from 15 residues. As DNA, the CDR3 is TGCGCCAGCAGCTTGCAGACCTCTGGGGCCAACGTCCTGACTTTC. Protein sequence: CASSLQTSGANVLTF.

This chain links TRBV11-2 with TRBJ2-1, with TRBD2 as a possible D gene (5 bases). Trimming took off 4 bases at V and 4 bases at J, with 14 bases between the two ends. CDR1 and CDR2 (germline): SGHAT, FQNNGV. The CDR3 is made up of 15 amino acids. CDR3 protein: CASSSGVALYNEQFF. The CDR3, as DNA: TGTGCCAGCAGCTCCGGGGTTGCCCTGTACAATGAGCAGTTCTTC.

This chain links TRBV7-9 with TRBJ2-7; 7 bases match TRBD1. Germline values: CDR1 SEHNR, CDR2 FQNEAQ (reference sequence). The CDR3 has 13 amino acids. V lost 8 bases to trimming and J lost 7 bases; unmatched junction nucleotides: 11. The CDR3: CASDRASYNEQYF. CDR3 DNA: TGTGCCAGCGACAGGGCATCCTACAATGAGCAGTACTTC.

The chain joins TRBV6-2 or TRBV6-3 to TRBJ1-2; D may be TRBD1 (6 bases). V dropped 7 bases and J dropped 6 bases, with 21 bases sitting between them. This CDR3 is 15 amino acids long. Germline CDR1 and CDR2: MNHEY and SVGEGT. CDR3 DNA sequence: TGTGCCAGCATCTCGGGGGGGCAAAAGGTCCATGGCTACACCTTC. This translates into CASISGGQKVHGYTF.

This chain uses TRBV15 with TRBJ1-2; D is unresolved. Germline assignment: CDR1 LNHNV and CDR2 YYDKDF (reference sequence). V shed 3 bases and J shed 5 bases, with 10 bases lying between them. The CDR3 sequence is 13 residues long. Written as DNA, the CDR3 is TGTGCCACCAGCAGCCCACAGAAATATGGCTACACCTTC. Translating gives CATSSPQKYGYTF.

The chain has TRBV12-3 or TRBV12-4 and TRBJ1-6; D is unresolved. Between the trimmed V and J ends, which lost 8 bases and 0 bases, there was a span of 17 bases. This CDR3 has 17 residues. CDR3 in DNA: TGTGCCAGCTCTGGGCTCCACCCTAGCTCCTATAATTCACCCCTCCACTTT. As protein: CASSGLHPSSYNSPLHF.

This clonotype came up a few times. This chain joins TRBV5-5 and TRBJ2-5; perhaps TRBD1 as D (6 bases). Trimming shortened V by 4 bases and J by 0 bases, and 10 bases separated the two germline ends. The germline CDR1 and CDR2 sequences are SGHKS and YYEKEE (reference sequence). This CDR3 is 14 amino acids long. CDR3 amino acids: CASSEGHNQETQYF. CDR3 DNA: TGTGCCAGCAGCGAGGGACACAACCAAGAGACCCAGTACTTC.

The chain combines TRBV7-8 with TRBJ2-2; the D gene could be TRBD1 or TRBD2 (5 bases each). With 2 bases removed from V and 6 bases from J, the gap between germline ends came to 13 bases. The CDR3 loop spans 15 amino acids. From germline, CDR1 is SGHVS and CDR2 FQNEAQ. The CDR3 spells CASSLWGSNAGELFF. Written as DNA, the CDR3 is TGTGCCAGCAGCTTATGGGGGAGTAACGCCGGGGAGCTGTTTTTT.

The chain has TRBV7-6 and TRBJ2-5; perhaps TRBD1 as D (6 bases). V was shortened by 4 bases and J by 2 bases, with 26 bases between the two germline ends. The length of the CDR3 is 19 residues. The V gene's germline CDR1 is SGHVS and CDR2 FNYEAQ. The CDR3 DNA reads as TGTGCCAGCAGCTCTGGCCTCTTAGCCCTTCAGAGGGGGCAAGAGACCCAGTACTTC. This sequence encodes CASSSGLLALQRGQETQYF.

This clonotype occurred a few times. The chain uses TRBV6-5 and TRBJ1-6, with TRBD1 identical over 7 bases. The CDR3 runs to 14 residues. Germline lookup yields CDR1 MNHEY and CDR2 SVGAGI. V lost 5 bases, J lost 8 bases, and 6 bases stayed unmatched. The DNA for the CDR3 is TGTGCCAGCAGTCGGCAGGGGGTTGATTCACCCCTCCACTTT. As protein: CASSRQGVDSPLHF.

Only a few counts were recorded for this clonotype. The V and J genes are TRBV4-3 and TRBJ2-5, with D unresolved. The CDR3 has 14 amino acids. Germline V lookup: CDR1 LGHNA, CDR2 YSLEER. Trimming took off 1 base at V and 2 bases at J, with 8 bases between the two ends. The CDR3 is CASSQVSGQETQYF. Here the CDR3 DNA reads TGCGCCAGCAGCCAAGTCTCAGGACAAGAGACCCAGTACTTC.

The chain joins TRBV24-1 to TRBJ2-2; D is uncertain. V was cut by 1 base and J by 1 base, with 6 bases left in between. The germline gives CDR1 KGHDR, CDR2 SFDVKD. The length of the CDR3 is 15 residues. Here the CDR3 DNA reads TGTGCCACCAGTGATTTTAGGCAGAACACCGGGGAGCTGTTTTTT. Amino acids: CATSDFRQNTGELFF.

The rearrangement joins TRBV20-1 to TRBJ1-6; D gene uncertain. Trimming removed 3 bases at V and 0 bases at J, with 9 bases between. Germline V gene data show CDR1 as DFQATT and CDR2 as SNEGSKA (reference sequence). This CDR3 comprises 15 residues. In DNA, the CDR3 is TGCAGTGCTAGCGAGCGAAACTCCTATAATTCACCCCTCCACTTT. Encoded protein: CSASERNSYNSPLHF.

In its sample, this clonotype was seen a few times. The gene calls are TRBV7-9 and TRBJ2-4; D call uncertain. CDR1 and CDR2 (germline): SEHNR, FQNEAQ (reference sequence). Trimming shortened V by 7 bases and J by 6 bases, and 16 bases separated the two germline ends. CDR3 size: 14 residues. This chain's CDR3 is CASTGWSLGNIQYF. Written as DNA, the CDR3 is TGTGCCAGCACGGGTTGGTCCTTGGGAAACATTCAGTACTTC.

The chain is built from TRBV6-5 and TRBJ1-6; 8 bases line up with TRBD1. The length of the CDR3 is 13 residues. The trim removed 9 bases at V and 7 bases at J, leaving 5 bases unmatched. The germline CDR1 and CDR2 sequences are MNHEY and SVGAGI. CDR3 region: CASRQGQNSPLHF. CDR3 DNA sequence: TGTGCCAGTCGACAGGGGCAAAATTCACCCCTCCACTTT.

The rearrangement links TRBV27 to TRBJ2-5, with TRBD2 identical over 12 bases. The V gene's germline CDR1 is MNHEY and CDR2 SMNVEV (reference sequence). After removal of 4 bases from V and 2 bases from J, the junction contained 5 bases not matched to a gene. The CDR3 contains 16 residues. CDR3 in amino acids: CASSSWTSGTQETQYF. CDR3 DNA: TGTGCCAGCAGTTCCTGGACTAGCGGGACACAAGAGACCCAGTACTTC.

This clonotype was picked up a small number of times. This sequence joins TRBV28 and TRBJ2-1, with unresolved D. CDR1 is MDHEN and CDR2 is SYDVKM in the germline V gene. This CDR3 has 13 amino acids. Trimming removed 6 bases at V and 8 bases at J, with 14 bases between. As DNA, the CDR3 is TGTGCCAGCAGCTCCACCGCGGCGGATGAGCAGTTCTTC. Residues: CASSSTAADEQFF.